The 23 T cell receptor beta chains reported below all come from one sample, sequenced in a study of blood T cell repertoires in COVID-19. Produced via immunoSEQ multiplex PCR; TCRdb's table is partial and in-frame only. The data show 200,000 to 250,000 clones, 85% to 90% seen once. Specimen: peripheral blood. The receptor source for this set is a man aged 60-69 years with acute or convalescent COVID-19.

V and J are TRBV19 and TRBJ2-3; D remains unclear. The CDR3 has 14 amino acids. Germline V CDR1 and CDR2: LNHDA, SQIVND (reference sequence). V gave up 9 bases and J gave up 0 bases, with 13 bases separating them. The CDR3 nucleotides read TGTGCCAGCTCGACTCGTCCTAGCACAGATACGCAGTATTTT. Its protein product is CASSTRPSTDTQYF. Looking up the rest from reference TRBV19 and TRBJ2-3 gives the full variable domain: DGGITQSPKYLFRKEGQNVTLSCEQNLNHDAMYWYRQDPGQGLRLIYYSQIVNDFQKGDIAEGYSVSREKKESFPLTVTSAQKNPTAFYLCASSTRPSTDTQYFGPGTRLTVL.

Here the CDR3 DNA reads TGTGCCAGCAGCTTAACGGCGGAGACAGATACGCAGTATTTT. The encoded protein is CASSLTAETDTQYF. V usage is TRBV7-9 and J usage is TRBJ2-3, with D unclear. Germline CDR1 SEHNR, CDR2 FQNEAQ (reference sequence). This CDR3 spans 14 amino acids. Trimming took off 2 bases at V and 3 bases at J, with 9 bases between the two ends.

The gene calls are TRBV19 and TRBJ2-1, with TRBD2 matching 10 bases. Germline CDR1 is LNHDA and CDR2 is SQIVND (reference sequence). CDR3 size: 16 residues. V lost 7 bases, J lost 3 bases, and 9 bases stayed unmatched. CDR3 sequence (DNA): TGTGCCAGTACCCGGGGAGCGGGAGGGGGCTACAATGAGCAGTTCTTC. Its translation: CASTRGAGGGYNEQFF.

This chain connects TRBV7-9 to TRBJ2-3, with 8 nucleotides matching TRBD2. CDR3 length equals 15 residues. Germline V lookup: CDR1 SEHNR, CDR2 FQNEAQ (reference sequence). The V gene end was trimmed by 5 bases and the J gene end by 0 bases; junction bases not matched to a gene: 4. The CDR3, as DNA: TGTGCCAGCAGCCTAGGACTAGCTAGCACAGATACGCAGTATTTT. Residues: CASSLGLASTDTQYF.

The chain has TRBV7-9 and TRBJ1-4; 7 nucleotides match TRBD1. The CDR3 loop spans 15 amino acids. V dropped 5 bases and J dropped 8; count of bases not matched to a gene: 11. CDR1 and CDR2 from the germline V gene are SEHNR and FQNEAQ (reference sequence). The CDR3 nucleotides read TGTGCCAGCAGCCAGCCAGGGGGAACCGGGGAAAAACTGTTTTTT. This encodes CASSQPGGTGEKLFF.

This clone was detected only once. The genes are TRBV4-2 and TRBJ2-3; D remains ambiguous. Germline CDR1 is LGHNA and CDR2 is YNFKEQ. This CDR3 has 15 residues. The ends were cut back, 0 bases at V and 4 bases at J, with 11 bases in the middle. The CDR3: CASSQDFRSADTQYF. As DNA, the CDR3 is TGTGCCAGCAGCCAAGATTTCCGAAGCGCAGATACGCAGTATTTT.

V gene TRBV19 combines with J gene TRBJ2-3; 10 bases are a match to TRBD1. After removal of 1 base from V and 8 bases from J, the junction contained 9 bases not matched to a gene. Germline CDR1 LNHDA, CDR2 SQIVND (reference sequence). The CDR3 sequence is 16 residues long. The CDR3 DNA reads TGTGCCAGTAGTATAGGGGACAGGGGCCCGCAAGGTACGCAGTATTTT. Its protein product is CASSIGDRGPQGTQYF. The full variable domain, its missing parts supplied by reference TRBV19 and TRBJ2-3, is DGGITQSPKYLFRKEGQNVTLSCEQNLNHDAMYWYRQDPGQGLRLIYYSQIVNDFQKGDIAEGYSVSREKKESFPLTVTSAQKNPTAFYLCASSIGDRGPQGTQYFGPGTRLTVL.

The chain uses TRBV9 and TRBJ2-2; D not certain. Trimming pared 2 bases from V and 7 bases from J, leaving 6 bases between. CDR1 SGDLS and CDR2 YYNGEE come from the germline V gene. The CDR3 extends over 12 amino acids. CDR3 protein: CASSVHNGELFF. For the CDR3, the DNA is TGTGCCAGCAGCGTCCACAACGGGGAGCTGTTTTTT.

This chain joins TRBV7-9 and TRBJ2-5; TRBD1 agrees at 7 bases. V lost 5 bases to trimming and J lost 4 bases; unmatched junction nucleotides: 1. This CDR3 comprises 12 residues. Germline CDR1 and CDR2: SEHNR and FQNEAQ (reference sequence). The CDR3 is CASSTGAETQYF. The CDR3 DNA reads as TGTGCCAGCAGCACAGGGGCAGAGACCCAGTACTTC.

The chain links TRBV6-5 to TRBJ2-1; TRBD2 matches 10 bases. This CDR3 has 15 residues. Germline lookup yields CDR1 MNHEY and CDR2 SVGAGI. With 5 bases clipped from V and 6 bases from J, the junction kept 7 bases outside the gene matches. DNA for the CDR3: TGTGCCAGCAGTATCTCTAGCGGGAGCCGCAATGAGCAGTTCTTC. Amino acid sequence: CASSISSGSRNEQFF.

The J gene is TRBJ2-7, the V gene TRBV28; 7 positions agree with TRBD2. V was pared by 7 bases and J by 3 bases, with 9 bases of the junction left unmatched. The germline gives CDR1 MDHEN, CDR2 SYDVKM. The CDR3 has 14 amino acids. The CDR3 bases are TGTGCCAGCACCCCTCAGGGAGGGCTCTACGAGCAGTACTTC. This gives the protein CASTPQGGLYEQYF.

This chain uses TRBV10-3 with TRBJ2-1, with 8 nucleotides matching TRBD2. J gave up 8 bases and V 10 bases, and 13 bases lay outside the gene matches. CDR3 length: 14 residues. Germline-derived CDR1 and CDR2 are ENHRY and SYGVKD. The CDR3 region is CATSTREGRDEQFF. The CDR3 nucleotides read TGTGCCACTTCTACTCGGGAGGGCCGTGATGAGCAGTTCTTC.

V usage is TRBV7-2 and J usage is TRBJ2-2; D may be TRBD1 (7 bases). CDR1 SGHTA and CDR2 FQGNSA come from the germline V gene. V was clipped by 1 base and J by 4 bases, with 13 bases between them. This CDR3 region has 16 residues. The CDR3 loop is CASSLGGQGGTGELFF. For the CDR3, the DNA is TGTGCCAGCAGCTTAGGCGGGCAGGGGGGCACCGGGGAGCTGTTTTTT.

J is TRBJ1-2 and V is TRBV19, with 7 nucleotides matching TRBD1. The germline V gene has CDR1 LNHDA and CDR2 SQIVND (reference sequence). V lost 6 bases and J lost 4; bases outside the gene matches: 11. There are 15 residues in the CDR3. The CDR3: CASSTGTVSGYGYTF. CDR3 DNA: TGTGCCAGTAGCACCGGGACAGTAAGCGGCTATGGCTACACCTTC.

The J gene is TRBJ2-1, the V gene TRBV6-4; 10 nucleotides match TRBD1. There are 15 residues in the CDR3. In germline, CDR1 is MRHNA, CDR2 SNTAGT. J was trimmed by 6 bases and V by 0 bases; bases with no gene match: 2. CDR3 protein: CASSDSGTGVNEQFF. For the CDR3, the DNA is TGTGCCAGCAGTGACTCTGGGACAGGGGTCAATGAGCAGTTCTTC.

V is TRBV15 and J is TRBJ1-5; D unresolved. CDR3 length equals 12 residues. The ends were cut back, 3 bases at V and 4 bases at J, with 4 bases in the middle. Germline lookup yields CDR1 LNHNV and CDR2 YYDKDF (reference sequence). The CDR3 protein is CATSSPNQPQHF. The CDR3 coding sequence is TGTGCCACCAGCAGTCCTAATCAGCCCCAGCATTTT.

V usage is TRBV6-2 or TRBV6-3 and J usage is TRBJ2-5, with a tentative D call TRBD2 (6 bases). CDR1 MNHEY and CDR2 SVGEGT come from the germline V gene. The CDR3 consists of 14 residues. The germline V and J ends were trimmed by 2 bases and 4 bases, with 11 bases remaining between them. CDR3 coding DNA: TGTGCCAGCAGTTACGCACCCGGGGGAGAGACCCAGTACTTC. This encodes CASSYAPGGETQYF.

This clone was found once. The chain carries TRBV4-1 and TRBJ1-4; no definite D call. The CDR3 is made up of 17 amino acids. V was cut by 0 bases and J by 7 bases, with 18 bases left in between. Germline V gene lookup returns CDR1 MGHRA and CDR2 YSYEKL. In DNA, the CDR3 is TGCGCCAGCAGCCAAGACCGCCTAGTGGGTGAAGGTGAAAAACTGTTTTTT. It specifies CASSQDRLVGEGEKLFF.

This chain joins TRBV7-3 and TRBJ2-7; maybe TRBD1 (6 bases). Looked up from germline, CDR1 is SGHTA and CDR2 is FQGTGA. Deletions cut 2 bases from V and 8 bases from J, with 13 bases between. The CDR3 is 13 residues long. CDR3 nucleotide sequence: TGTGCCAGCAGCTTAGAGACTGGGGGCAAGCAGTACTTC. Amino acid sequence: CASSLETGGKQYF.

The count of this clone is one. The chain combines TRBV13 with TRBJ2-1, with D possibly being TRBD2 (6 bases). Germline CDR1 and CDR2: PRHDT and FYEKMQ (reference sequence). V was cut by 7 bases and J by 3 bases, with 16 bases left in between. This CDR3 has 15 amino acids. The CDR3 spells CASTSGGSGYNEQFF. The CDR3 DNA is TGTGCCAGCACCTCCGGCGGTAGCGGCTACAATGAGCAGTTCTTC.

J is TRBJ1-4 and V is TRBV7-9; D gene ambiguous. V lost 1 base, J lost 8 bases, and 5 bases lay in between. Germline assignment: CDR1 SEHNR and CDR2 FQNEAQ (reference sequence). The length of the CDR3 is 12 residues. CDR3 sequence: CASSLGGEKLFF. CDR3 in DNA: TGTGCCAGCAGCTTAGGAGGGGAAAAACTGTTTTTT.

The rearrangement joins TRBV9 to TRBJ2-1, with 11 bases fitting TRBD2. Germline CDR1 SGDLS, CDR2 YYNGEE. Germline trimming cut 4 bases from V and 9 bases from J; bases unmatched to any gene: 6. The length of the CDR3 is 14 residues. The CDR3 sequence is CASSLRLAGSEQFF. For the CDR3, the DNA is TGTGCCAGCAGCCTACGACTAGCGGGGAGTGAGCAGTTCTTC.

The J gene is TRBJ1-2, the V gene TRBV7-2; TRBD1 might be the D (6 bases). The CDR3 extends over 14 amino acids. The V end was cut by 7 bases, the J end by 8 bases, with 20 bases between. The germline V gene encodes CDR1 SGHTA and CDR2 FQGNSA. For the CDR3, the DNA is TGTGCCAGCACCGTATCGAAAGGGCAGGGGGGCTACACCTTC. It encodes CASTVSKGQGGYTF.